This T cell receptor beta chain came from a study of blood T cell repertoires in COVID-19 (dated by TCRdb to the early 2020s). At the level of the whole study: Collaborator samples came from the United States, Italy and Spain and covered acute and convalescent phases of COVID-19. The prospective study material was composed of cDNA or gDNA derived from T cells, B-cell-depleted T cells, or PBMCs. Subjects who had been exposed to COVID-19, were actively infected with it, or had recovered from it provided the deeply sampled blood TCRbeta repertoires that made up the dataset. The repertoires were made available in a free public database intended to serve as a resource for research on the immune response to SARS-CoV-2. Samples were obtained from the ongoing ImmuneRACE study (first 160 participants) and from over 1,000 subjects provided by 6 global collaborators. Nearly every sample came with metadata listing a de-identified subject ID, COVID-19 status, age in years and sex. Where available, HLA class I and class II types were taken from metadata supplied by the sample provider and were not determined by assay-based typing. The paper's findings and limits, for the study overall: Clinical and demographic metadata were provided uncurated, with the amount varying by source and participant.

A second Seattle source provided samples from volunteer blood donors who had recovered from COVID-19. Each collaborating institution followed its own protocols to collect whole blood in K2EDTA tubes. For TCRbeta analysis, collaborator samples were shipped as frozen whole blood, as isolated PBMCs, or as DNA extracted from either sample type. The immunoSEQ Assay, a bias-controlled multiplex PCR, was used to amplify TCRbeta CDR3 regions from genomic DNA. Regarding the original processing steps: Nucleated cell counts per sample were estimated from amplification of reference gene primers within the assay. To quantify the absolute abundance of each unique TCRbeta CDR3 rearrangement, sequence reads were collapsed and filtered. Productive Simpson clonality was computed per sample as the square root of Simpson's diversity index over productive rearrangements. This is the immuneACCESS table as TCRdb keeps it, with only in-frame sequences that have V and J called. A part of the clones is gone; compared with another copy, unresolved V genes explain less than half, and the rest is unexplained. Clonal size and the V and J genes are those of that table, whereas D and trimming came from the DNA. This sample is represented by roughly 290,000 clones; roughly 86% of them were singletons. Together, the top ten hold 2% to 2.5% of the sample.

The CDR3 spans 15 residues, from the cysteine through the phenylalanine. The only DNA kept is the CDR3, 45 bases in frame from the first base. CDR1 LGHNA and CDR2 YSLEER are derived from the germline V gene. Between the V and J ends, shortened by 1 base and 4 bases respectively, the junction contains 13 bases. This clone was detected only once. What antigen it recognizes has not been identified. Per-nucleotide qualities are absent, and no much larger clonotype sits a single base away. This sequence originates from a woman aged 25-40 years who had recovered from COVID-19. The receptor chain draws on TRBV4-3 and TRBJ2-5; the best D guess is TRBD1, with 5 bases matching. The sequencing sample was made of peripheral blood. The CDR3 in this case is CASSQGAGNSETQYF. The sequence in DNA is TGCGCCAGCAGCCAAGGCGCAGGGAATTCAGAGACCCAGTACTTC.